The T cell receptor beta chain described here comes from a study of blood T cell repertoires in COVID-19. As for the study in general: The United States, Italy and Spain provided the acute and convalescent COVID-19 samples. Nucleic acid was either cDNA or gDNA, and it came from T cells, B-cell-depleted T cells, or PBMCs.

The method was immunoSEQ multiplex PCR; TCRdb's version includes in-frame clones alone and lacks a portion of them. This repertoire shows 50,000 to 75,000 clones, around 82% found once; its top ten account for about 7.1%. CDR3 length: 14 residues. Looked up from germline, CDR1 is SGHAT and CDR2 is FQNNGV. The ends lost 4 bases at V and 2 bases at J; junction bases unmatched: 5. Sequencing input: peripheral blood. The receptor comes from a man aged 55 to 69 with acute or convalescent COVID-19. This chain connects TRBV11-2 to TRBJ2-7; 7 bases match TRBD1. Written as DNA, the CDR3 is TGTGCCAGCAGCTCAGGACAGGACGCCTACGAGCAGTACTTC. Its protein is CASSSGQDAYEQYF.